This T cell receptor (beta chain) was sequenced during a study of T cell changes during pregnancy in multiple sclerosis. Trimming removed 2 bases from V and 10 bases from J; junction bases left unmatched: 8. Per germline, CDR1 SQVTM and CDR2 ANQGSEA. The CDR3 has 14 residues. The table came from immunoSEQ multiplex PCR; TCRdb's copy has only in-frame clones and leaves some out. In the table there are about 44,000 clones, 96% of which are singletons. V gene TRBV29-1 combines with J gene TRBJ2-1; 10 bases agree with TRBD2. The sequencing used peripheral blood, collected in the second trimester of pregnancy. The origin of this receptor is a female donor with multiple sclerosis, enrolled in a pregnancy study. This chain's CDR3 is CSVESGLAGVEQFF. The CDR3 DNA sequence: TGCAGCGTTGAATCAGGGCTAGCGGGAGTCGAGCAGTTCTTC.